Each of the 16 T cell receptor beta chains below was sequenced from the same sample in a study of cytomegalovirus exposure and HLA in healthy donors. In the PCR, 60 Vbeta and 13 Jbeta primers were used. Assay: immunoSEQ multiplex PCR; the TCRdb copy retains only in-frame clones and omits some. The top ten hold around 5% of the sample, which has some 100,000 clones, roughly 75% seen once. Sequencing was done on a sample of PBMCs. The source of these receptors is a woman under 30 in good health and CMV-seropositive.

CDR3 in DNA: TGTGCCAGCAGCTTCCCAACGGACAGGGTGATGGCAGATACGCAGTATTTT. This sequence encodes CASSFPTDRVMADTQYF. This chain uses TRBV7-9 with TRBJ2-3; 8 bases line up with TRBD1. Germline-derived CDR1 and CDR2 are SEHNR and FQNEAQ (reference sequence). The CDR3 has 17 amino acids. After removal of 3 bases from V and 4 bases from J, the junction contained 12 bases not matched to a gene.

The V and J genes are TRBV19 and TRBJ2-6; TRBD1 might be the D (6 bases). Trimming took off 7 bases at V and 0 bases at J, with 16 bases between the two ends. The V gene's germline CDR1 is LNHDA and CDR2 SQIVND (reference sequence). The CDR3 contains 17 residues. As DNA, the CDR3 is TGTGCCAGTAAACTACAGGGATCTTACTCTGGGGCCAACGTCCTGACTTTC. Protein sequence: CASKLQGSYSGANVLTF. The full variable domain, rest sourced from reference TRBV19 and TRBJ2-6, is DGGITQSPKYLFRKEGQNVTLSCEQNLNHDAMYWYRQDPGQGLRLIYYSQIVNDFQKGDIAEGYSVSREKKESFPLTVTSAQKNPTAFYLCASKLQGSYSGANVLTFGAGSRLTVL.

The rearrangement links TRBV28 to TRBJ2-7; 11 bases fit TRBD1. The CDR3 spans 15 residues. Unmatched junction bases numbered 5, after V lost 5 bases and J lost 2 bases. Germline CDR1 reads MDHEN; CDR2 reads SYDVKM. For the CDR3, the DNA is TGTGCCAGCAGTCCCGGGACAGGGGGACCCTACGAGCAGTACTTC. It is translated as CASSPGTGGPYEQYF.

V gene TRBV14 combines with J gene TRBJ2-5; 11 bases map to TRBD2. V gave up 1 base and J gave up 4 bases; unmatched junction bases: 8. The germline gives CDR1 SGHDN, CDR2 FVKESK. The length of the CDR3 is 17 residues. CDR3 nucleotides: TGTGCCAGCAGCCAAGGGAGACTAGCGGGATCCCGAGAGACCCAGTACTTC. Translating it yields CASSQGRLAGSRETQYF.

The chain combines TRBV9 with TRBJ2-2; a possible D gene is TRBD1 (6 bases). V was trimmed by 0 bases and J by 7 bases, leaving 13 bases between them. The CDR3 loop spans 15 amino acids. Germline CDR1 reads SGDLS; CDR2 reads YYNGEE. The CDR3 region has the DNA TGTGCCAGCAGCGTAGATGGGGGCGCGGGCGGGGAGCTGTTTTTT. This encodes CASSVDGGAGGELFF.

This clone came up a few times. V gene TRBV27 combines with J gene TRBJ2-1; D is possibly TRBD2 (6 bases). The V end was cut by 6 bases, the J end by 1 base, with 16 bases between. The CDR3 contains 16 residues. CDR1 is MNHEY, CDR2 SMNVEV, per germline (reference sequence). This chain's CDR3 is CASSPGLLESYNEQFF. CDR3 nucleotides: TGTGCCAGCAGCCCGGGACTTCTCGAGTCCTACAATGAGCAGTTCTTC.

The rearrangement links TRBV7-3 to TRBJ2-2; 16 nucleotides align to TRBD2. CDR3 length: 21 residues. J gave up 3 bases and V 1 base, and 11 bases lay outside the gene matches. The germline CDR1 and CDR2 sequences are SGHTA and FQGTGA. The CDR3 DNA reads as TGTGCCAGCAGCTTAAGGCTTACGGGACTAGCGGGAGGGACGCACACCGGGGAGCTGTTTTTT. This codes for CASSLRLTGLAGGTHTGELFF. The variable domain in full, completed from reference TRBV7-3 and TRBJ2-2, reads GAGVSQTPSNKVTEKGKYVELRCDPISGHTALYWYRQSLGQGPEFLIYFQGTGAADDSGLPNDRFFAVRPEGSVSTLKIQRTERGDSAVYLCASSLRLTGLAGGTHTGELFFGEGSRLTVL.

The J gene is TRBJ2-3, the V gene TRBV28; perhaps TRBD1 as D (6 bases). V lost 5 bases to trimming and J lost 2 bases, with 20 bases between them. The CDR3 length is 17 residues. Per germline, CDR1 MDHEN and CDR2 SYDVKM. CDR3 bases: TGTGCCAGCAGTCCGCCCCCCGGGACATACCACACAGATACGCAGTATTTT. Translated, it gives CASSPPPGTYHTDTQYF.

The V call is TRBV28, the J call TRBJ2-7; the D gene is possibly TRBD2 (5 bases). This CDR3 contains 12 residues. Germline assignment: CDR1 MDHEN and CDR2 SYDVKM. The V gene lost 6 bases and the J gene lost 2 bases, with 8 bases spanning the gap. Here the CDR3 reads CASRSGAYEQYF. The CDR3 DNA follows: TGTGCCAGCAGATCCGGGGCCTACGAGCAGTACTTC.

CDR3 loop: CASSPTSGNYNEQFF. DNA for the CDR3: TGTGCCAGCTCACCTACTAGCGGGAACTACAATGAGCAGTTCTTC. This sequence joins TRBV18 and TRBJ2-1; 10 bases match TRBD2. Germline V gene lookup returns CDR1 KGHSH and CDR2 LQKENI. CDR3 length: 15 amino acids. Trimming cost V 3 bases and J 3 bases; bases outside gene matches: 2.

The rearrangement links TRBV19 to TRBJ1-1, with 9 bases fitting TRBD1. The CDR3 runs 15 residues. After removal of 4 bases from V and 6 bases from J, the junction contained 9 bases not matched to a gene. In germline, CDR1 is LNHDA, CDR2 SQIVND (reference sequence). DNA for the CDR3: TGTGCCAGTAGTACAGTGGACAGGGGAGCTCCTGAAGCTTTCTTT. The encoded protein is CASSTVDRGAPEAFF.

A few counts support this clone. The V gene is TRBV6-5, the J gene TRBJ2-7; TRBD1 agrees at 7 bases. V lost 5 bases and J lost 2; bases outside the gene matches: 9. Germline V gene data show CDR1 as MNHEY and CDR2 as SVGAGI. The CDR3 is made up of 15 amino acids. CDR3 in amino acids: CASSNTGVAAYEQYF. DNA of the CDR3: TGTGCCAGCAGTAACACAGGGGTTGCGGCCTACGAGCAGTACTTC.

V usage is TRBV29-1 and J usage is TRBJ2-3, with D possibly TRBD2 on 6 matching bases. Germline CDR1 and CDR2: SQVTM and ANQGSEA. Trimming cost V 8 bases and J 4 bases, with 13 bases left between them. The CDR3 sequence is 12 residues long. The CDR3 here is CSTSPGPDTQYF. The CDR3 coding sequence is TGCAGCACTAGCCCCGGGCCAGATACGCAGTATTTT.

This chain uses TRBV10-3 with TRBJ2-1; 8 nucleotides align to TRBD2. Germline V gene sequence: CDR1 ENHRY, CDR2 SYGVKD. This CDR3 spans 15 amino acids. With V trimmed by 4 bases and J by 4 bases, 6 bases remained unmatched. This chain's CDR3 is CAISGRPSGYNEQFF. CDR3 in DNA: TGTGCCATCAGTGGTCGGCCTAGCGGGTACAATGAGCAGTTCTTC.

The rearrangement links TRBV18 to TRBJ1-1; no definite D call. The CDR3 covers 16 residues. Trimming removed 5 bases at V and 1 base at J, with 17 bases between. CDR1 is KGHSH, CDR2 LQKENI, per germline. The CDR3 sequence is CASSSRSGVKNTEAFF. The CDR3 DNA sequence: TGTGCCAGCTCATCCCGGTCCGGGGTCAAGAACACTGAAGCTTTCTTT.

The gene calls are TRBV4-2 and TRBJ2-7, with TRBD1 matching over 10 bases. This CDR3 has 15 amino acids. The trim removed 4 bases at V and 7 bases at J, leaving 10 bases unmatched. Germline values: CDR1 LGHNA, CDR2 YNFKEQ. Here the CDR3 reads CASSRAGTGEIEQYF. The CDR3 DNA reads TGTGCCAGCAGCCGGGCCGGGACAGGGGAGATAGAGCAGTACTTC.